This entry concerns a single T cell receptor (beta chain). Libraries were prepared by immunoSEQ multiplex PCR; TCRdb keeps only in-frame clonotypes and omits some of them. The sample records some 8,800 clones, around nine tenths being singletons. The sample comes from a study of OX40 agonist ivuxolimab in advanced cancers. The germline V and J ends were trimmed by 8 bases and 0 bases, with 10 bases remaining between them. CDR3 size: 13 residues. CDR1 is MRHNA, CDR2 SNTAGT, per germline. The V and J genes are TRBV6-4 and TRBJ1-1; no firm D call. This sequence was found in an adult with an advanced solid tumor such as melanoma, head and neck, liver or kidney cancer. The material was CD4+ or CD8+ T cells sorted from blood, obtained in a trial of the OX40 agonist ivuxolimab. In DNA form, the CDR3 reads TGTGCCAGCTCCGATGGGGTGAACACTGAAGCTTTCTTT. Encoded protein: CASSDGVNTEAFF.